These T cell receptor beta chains were read from a single sample in a study of blood T cell repertoires in COVID-19. Measured with immunoSEQ multiplex PCR; TCRdb has only the in-frame clones, and not every one. Of about 140,000 clones listed, around three quarters are singletons. What was sequenced was peripheral blood. These TCRs come from a man in his fifties with acute or convalescent COVID-19. CDR3s include the opening cysteine and the closing phenylalanine or tryptophan. D genes are given only for firm matches. Clone size appears in some rows only: once, few, many, or a class for an expanded clone.

d_call	clone_size	v_call	j_call	cdr3_nt	cdr3_aa
TRBD1	few	TRBV18	TRBJ1-4	TGTGCCAGCTCCCCTAACAGGGGCGCTAATGAAAAACTGTTTTTT	CASSPNRGANEKLFF
TRBD1	.	TRBV5-1	TRBJ1-2	TGCGCCAGCAGCTACGGACAGGGGGATGGCTACACCTTC	CASSYGQGDGYTF
TRBD1	few	TRBV19	TRBJ1-2	TGTGCCAGTAGTATCCCCGGGACAGATGGCTACACCTTC	CASSIPGTDGYTF
TRBD1	once	TRBV2	TRBJ2-7	TGTGCCAGCAGCCGCGGACAGGGCCCTTACACCTACGAGCAGTACTTC	CASSRGQGPYTYEQYF
.	once	TRBV12-3/TRBV12-4	TRBJ1-2	TGTGCCAGCAGTTTGAGGGGAGGGGGTGGCTACACCTTC	CASSLRGGGGYTF
.	once	TRBV9	TRBJ1-3	TGTGCCAGCAGCGTAGGAAGAGACTCTGGAAACACCATATATTTT	CASSVGRDSGNTIYF
.	.	TRBV10-1	TRBJ2-7	TGCGCCAGCAGTGAGTCTCTGGACAATACCGAGCAGTACTTC	CASSESLDNTEQYF
TRBD2	few	TRBV3-1/TRBV3-2	TRBJ2-5	TGTGCCAGCAGCTCCCGGACTAGCGGGCGCCTCCAAGAGACCCAGTACTTC	CASSSRTSGRLQETQYF
TRBD1	.	TRBV5-5	TRBJ1-5	TGTGCCAGCAGCACTGGGACAGGGAGTTTGAATCAGCCCCAGCATTTT	CASSTGTGSLNQPQHF
TRBD1	.	TRBV5-1	TRBJ1-1	TGCGCCAGCAGCTTGGGCGACAGGGCCTCTGAAGCTTTCTTT	CASSLGDRASEAFF
.	.	TRBV18	TRBJ2-3	TGTGCCAGCTCACCTTCTCGCACAGATACGCAGTATTTT	CASSPSRTDTQYF
TRBD1	.	TRBV28	TRBJ1-6	TGTGCCAGCAGTTTCCTCCAGGGGGAGAATTCACCCCTCCACTTT	CASSFLQGENSPLHF
TRBD1	.	TRBV7-2	TRBJ1-2	TGTGCCAGCAGCTTGGGGGACAGGGGAATCTATGGCTACACCTTC	CASSLGDRGIYGYTF
TRBD1	.	TRBV5-1	TRBJ1-1	TGCGCCAGCAGCCCGGGTGGGACAGCGAACACTGAAGCTTTCTTT	CASSPGGTANTEAFF
.	.	TRBV9	TRBJ1-1	TGTGCCAGCGCGATGGTGGGGCAGGGCGCTGAAGCTTTCTTT	CASAMVGQGAEAFF
TRBD1	few	TRBV3-1/TRBV3-2	TRBJ1-2	TGTGCCAGCAGCCAACCACCGCCAGGACAGGCGACCTTC	CASSQPPPGQATF
TRBD2	few	TRBV7-8	TRBJ2-1	TGTGCCAGCAGCTTACCCCGCCGACTAGCGGGGGAGATAAGTGAGCAGTTCTTC	CASSLPRRLAGEISEQFF
TRBD1	.	TRBV13	TRBJ1-2	TGTGCCAGCAGCCCCGGACAGGGCTCTGGTATCAACTATGGCTACACCTTC	CASSPGQGSGINYGYTF
TRBD1	.	TRBV5-1	TRBJ2-6	TGCGCCAGCAGCTTTCCTCGCACTTCGGCCGGGACAGCATACTCTGGGGCCAACGTCCTGACTTTC	CASSFPRTSAGTAYSGANVLTF
TRBD1	.	TRBV4-1	TRBJ1-6	TGCGCCAGCAGCCAATTCCCCTCCGGGACAGCGGATTCACCCCTCCACTTT	CASSQFPSGTADSPLHF
TRBD2	.	TRBV6-6	TRBJ2-2	TGTGCCAGCAGCCGGACTAGCGGGGGTACCAGGGGGGAGCTGTTTTTT	CASSRTSGGTRGELFF
.	.	TRBV9	TRBJ2-7	TGTGCCAGCAGCGTGTCCGTTACCTACGAGCAGTACTTC	CASSVSVTYEQYF
.	.	TRBV30	TRBJ1-2	TGTGCCGAACAGGATAACTATGGCTACACCTTC	CAEQDNYGYTF
.	.	TRBV6-4	TRBJ2-1	TGTGCCAGCAGTGCCTCCGCAGAAAATGAGCAGTTCTTC	CASSASAENEQFF
.	.	TRBV11-3	TRBJ1-1	TGTGCCAGCAGCCGAGGCGCTGAAGCTTTCTTT	CASSRGAEAFF
.	.	TRBV6-2/TRBV6-3	TRBJ2-5	TGTGCCAGCAGTTTCTGGACAGCCCAAGAGACCCAGTACTTC	CASSFWTAQETQYF